This T cell receptor (beta chain) was found in a study of T cells in Graves' hyperthyroidism and ophthalmopathy. Study-wide results and caveats: Most clonotypes that expanded in the thyroid above 0.001 also showed up in blood. Ophthalmopathy was predicted by the model a median of about 6.7 months ahead of onset.

TCR beta CDR3 region amplification was performed from RNA transcripts. The primer set for the first-round RT-PCR of the TCR CDR3 was HTBI. TCRdb analysed the multiplex PCR reads with MiXCR anew, one entry per CDR3 protein. This table holds approximately 320,000 distinct CDR3 sequences, around 16% found once. This clonotype was recorded many times. Its specificity is not known. This CDR3 region has 13 residues. The V gene lost 4 bases and the J gene lost 7 bases, with 10 bases spanning the gap. Hyperthyroidism had been newly diagnosed in patients aged 18 to 65, and its duration was under 2 months. PBMCs came from more than 9 ml fresh peripheral blood.

Material: blood. The rearrangement joins TRBV12-3 or TRBV12-4 to TRBJ2-2; the D is unclear. The sequence was collected from a young man with Graves' hyperthyroidism. The CDR3 DNA reads TGTGCCAGCAGTTCCCCAGGTTTCGGGGAGCTGTTTTTT. Translating it yields CASSSPGFGELFF.